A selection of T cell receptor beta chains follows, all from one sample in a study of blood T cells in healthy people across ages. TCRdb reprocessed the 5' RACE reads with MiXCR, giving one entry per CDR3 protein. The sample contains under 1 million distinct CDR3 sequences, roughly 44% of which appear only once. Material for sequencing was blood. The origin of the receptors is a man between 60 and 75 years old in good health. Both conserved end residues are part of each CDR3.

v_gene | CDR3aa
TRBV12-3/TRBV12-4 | CASSRTTTNYGYTF
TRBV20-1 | CSARGSPLAGGPVDQETQYF
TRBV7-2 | CASSLGLATNEQFF
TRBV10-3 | CAISGIWDEQYF
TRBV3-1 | CASRPSIAHNEQFF
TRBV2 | CASTRTLFYRGQETQYF
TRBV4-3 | CASSQDTPPSPGDTQYF
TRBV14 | CASSQARGLGAFF
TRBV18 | CASSPTWGQPEAFF
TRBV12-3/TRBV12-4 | CASSSSAGTNSYNSPLHF
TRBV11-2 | CASSSQQSSYNEQYF
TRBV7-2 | CASSLEGGGLSYEQYF
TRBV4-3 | CASSQEGVAYSPLHF
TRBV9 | CASSVALAGRDTQYF
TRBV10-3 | CAISDGTGFYEQYF
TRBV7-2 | CASTPDTRETQYF
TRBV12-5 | CASGLVRETDRRSEKLFF
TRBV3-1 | CASSPDRVRDEQYF
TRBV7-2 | CASSNPMQATNQPQHF
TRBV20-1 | CSARTSGGINEQFF
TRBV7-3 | CASSKERGTYNEQFF
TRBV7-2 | CASTSSGARNSPLHF
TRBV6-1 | CASSEVGTGYGYTF
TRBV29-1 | CSVRDGTDTQYF
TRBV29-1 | CSVPVGGNSYEQYF
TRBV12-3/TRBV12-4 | CASSKPGYYGYTF
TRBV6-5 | CASSPTAAAKDTEAFF
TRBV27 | CASSSTGTVAYGYTF
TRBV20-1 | CSAPDAREYNEQYF
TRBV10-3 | CAIRGDTYNEQYF
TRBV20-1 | CSARDPGGANYGYTF
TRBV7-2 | CASSLSRGQGAEAFF
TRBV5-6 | CASSLTGPHEQYF
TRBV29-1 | CSGERGKYNEQFF
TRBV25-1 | CASSDPRGGQETQYF
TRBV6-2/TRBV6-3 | CASSPTGVSTDTQYF
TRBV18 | CASSPGLGDAQYF
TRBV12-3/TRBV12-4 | CASSLQGARGAFF
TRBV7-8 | CASSPLAVAQETQYF
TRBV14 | CASSQTGTIQETQYF
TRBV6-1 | CASTFAGMAGSAINYGYTF
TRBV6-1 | CASRGLRAGADTQYF
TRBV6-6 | CASSFGASGFDNEQFF
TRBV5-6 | CASSWGQGGNSPLHF
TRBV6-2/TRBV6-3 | CASTYGRGISQETQYF
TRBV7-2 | CASSHGQSRETQYF
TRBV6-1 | CASDRGQGGEKLFF
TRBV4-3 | CASSQEFAGAKDTQYF